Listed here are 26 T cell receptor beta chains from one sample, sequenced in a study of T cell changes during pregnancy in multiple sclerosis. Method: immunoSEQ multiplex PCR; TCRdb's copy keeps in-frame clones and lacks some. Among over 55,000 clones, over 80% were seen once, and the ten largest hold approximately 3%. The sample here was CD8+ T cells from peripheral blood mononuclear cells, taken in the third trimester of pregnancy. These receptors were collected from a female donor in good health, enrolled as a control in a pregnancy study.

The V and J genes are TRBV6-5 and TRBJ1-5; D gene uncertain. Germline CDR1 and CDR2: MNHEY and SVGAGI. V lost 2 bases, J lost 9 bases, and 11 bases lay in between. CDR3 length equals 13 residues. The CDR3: CASSYGSSGPQHF. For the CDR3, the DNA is TGTGCCAGCAGTTACGGTTCCTCAGGGCCCCAGCATTTT.

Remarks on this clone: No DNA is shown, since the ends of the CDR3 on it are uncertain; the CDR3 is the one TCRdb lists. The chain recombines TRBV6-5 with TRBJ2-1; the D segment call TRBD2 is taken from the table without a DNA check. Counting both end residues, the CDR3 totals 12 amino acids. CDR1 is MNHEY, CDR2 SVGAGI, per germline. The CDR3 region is CASGDFGNEQFF.

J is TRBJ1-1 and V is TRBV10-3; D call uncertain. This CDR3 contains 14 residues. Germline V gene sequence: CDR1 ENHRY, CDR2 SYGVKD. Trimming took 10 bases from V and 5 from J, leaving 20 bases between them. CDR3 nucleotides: TGTGCCACCTACTCGCCCGGGGAGGAGACTGAAGCTTTCTTT. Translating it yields CATYSPGEETEAFF.

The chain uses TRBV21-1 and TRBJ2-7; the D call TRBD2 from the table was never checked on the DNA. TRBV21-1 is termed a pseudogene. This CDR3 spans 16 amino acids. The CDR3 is CASSKGVSDGLYEQYF. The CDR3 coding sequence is TGTGCCAGCAGCAAAGGTGTGTCGGACGGACTGTACGAGCAGTACTTC.

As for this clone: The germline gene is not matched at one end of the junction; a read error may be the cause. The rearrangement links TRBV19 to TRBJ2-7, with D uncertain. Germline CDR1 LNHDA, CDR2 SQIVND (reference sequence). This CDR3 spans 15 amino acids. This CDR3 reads CASSVDLGVSYEQYF. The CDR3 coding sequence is TGTGCCAGTAGTGTAGACCTCGGAGTTTCCTACGAGCAGTACTTC. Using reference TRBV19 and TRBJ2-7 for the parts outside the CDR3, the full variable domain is DGGITQSPKYLFRKEGQNVTLSCEQNLNHDAMYWYRQDPGQGLRLIYYSQIVNDFQKGDIAEGYSVSREKKESFPLTVTSAQKNPTAFYLCASSVDLGVSYEQYFGPGTRLTVT.

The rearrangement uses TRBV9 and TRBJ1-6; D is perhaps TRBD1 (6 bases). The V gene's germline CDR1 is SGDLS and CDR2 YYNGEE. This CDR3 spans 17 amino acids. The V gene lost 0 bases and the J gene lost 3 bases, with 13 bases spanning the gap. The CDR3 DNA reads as TGTGCCAGCAGCGTAGAGGGGAACAGGGTCTATAATTCACCCCTCCACTTT. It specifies CASSVEGNRVYNSPLHF.

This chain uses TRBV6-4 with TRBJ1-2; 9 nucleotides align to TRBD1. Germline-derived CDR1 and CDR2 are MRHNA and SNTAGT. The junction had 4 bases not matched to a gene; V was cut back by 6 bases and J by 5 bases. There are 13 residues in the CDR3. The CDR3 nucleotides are TGTGCCAGCAGCCCCGGGACAGGGTATGGCTACACCTTC. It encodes CASSPGTGYGYTF.

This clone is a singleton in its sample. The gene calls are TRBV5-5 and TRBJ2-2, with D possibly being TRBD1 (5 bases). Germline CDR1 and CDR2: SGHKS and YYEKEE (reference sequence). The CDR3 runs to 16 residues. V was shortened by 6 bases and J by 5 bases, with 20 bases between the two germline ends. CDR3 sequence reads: CASTAFRQLTTGELFF. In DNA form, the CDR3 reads TGTGCCAGCACCGCATTTAGACAGCTGACGACCGGGGAGCTGTTTTTT. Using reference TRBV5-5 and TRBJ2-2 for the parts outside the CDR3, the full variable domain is DAGVTQSPTHLIKTRGQQVTLRCSPISGHKSVSWYQQVLGQGPQFIFQYYEKEERGRGNFPDRFSARQFPNYSSELNVNALLLGDSALYLCASTAFRQLTTGELFFGEGSRLTVL.

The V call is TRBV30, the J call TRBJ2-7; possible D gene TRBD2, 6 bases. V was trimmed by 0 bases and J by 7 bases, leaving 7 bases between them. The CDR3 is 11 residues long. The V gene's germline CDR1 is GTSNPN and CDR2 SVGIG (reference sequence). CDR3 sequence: CAWSVGREQYF. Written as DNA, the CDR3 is TGTGCCTGGAGTGTAGGGAGGGAGCAGTACTTC.

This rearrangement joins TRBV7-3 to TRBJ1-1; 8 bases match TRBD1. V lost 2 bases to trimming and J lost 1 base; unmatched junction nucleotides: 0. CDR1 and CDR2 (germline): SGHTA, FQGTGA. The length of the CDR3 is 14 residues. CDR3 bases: TGTGCCAGCAGCTTAGGGACAGGGAACACTGAAGCTTTCTTT. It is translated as CASSLGTGNTEAFF.

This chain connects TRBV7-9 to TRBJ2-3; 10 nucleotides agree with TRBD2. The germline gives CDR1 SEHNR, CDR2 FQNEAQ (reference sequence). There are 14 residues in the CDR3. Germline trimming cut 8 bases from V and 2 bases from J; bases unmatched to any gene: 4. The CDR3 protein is CASVLAGDTDTQYF. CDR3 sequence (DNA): TGTGCCAGCGTCCTAGCGGGGGACACAGATACGCAGTATTTT.

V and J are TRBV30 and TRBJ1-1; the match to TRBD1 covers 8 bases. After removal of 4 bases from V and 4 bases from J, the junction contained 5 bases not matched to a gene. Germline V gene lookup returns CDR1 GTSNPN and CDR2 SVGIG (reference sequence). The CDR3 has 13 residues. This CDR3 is CAWTGGAGTEAFF. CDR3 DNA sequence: TGTGCCTGGACAGGGGGCGCGGGCACTGAAGCTTTCTTT.

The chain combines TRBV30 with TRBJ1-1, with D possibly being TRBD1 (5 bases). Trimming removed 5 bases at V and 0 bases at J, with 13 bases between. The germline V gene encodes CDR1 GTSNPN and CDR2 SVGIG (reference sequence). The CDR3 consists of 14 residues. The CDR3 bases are TGTGCCTGGGAAACGGGGGATTTGAACACTGAAGCTTTCTTT. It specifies CAWETGDLNTEAFF. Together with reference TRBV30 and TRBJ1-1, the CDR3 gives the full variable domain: SQTIHQWPATLVQPVGSPLSLECTVEGTSNPNLYWYRQAAGRGLQLLFYSVGIGQISSEVPQNLSASRPQDRQFILSSKKLLLSDSGFYLCAWETGDLNTEAFFGQGTRLTVV.

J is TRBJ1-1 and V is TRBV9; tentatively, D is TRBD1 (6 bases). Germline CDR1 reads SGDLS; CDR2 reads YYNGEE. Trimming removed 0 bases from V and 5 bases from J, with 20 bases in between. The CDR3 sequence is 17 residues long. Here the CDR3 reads CASSVEARGALGTEAFF. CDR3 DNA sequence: TGTGCCAGCAGCGTAGAAGCACGGGGGGCACTTGGGACTGAAGCTTTCTTT. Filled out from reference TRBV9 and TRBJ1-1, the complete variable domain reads DSGVTQTPKHLITATGQRVTLRCSPRSGDLSVYWYQQSLDQGLQFLIQYYNGEERAKGNILERFSAQQFPDLHSELNLSSLELGDSALYFCASSVEARGALGTEAFFGQGTRLTVV.

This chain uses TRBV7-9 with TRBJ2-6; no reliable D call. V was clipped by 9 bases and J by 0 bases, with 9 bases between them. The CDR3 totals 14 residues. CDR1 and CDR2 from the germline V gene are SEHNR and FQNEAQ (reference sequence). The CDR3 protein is CAREESSGANVLTF. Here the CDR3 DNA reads TGTGCCAGAGAAGAGAGCTCTGGGGCCAACGTCCTGACTTTC.

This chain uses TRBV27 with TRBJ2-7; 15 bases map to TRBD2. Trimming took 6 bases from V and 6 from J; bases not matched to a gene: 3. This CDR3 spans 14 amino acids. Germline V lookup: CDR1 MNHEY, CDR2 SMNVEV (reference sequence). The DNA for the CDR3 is TGTGCCAGCAGCCAGGGACTAGCGGGGGGCGAGCAGTACTTC. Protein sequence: CASSQGLAGGEQYF.

DNA for the CDR3: TGTGCCAGCAGCCAAGTGGCTAGCGGGGGTGGGGAGACCCAGTACTTC. This codes for CASSQVASGGGETQYF. The chain joins TRBV4-2 to TRBJ2-5; 10 nucleotides match TRBD2. This CDR3 is built from 16 residues. Germline values: CDR1 LGHNA, CDR2 YNFKEQ. Trimming removed 1 base from V and 5 bases from J; junction bases left unmatched: 7.

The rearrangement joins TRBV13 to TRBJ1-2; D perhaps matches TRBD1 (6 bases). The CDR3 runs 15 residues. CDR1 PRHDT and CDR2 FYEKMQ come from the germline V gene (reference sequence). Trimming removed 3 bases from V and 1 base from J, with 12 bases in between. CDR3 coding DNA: TGTGCCAGCAGCTTTGGACAGCTATTTAACTATGGCTACACCTTC. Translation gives CASSFGQLFNYGYTF. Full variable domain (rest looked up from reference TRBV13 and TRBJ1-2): AAGVIQSPRHLIKEKRETATLKCYPIPRHDTVYWYQQGPGQDPQFLISFYEKMQSDKGSIPDRFSAQQFSDYHSELNMSSLELGDSALYFCASSFGQLFNYGYTFGSGTRLTVV.

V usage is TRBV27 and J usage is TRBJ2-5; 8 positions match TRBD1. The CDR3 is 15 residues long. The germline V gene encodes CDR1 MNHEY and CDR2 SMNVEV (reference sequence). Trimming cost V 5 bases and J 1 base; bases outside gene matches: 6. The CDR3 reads CASSPGQGFQETQYF. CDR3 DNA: TGTGCCAGCAGTCCAGGACAGGGCTTCCAAGAGACCCAGTACTTC.

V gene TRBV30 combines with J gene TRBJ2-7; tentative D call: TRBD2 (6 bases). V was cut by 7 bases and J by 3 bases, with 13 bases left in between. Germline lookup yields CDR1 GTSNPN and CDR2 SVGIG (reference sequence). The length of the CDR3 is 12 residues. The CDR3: CAYLRGGYEQYF. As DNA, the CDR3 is TGTGCCTATCTTAGGGGAGGCTACGAGCAGTACTTC.

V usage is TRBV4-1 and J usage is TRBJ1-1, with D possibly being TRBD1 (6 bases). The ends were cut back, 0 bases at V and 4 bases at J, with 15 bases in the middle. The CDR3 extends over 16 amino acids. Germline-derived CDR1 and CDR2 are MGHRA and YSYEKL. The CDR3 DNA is TGCGCCAGCAGCCAAGATGGGTTGGGAGGGGGCACTGAAGCTTTCTTT. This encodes CASSQDGLGGGTEAFF.

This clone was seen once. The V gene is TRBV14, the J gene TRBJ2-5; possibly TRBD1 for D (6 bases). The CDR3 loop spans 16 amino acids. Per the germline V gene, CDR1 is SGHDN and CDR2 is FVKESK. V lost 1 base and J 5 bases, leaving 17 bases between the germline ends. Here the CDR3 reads CASSQVGLGHAETQYF. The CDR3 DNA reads TGTGCCAGCAGCCAAGTCGGGCTGGGACACGCGGAGACCCAGTACTTC. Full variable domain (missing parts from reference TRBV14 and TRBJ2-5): EAGVTQFPSHSVIEKGQTVTLRCDPISGHDNLYWYRRVMGKEIKFLLHFVKESKQDESGMPNNRFLAERTGGTYSTLKVQPAELEDSGVYFCASSQVGLGHAETQYFGPGTRLLVL.

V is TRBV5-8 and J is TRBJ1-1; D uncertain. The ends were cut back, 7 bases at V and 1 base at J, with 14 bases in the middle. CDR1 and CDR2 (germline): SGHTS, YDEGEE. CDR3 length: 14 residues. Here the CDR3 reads CASLREGKNTEAFF. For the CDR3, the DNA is TGTGCCAGCCTCCGAGAGGGAAAGAACACTGAAGCTTTCTTT.

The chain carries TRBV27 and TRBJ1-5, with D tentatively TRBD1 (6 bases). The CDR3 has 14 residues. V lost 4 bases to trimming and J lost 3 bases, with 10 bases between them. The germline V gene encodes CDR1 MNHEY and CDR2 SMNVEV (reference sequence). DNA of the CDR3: TGTGCCAGCAGTTCAGGACAGCACAATCAGCCCCAGCATTTT. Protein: CASSSGQHNQPQHF.

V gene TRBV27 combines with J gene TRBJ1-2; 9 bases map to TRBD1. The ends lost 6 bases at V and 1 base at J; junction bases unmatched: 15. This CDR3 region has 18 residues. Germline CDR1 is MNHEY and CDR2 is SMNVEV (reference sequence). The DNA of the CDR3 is TGTGCCAGCAGCAGCGCTTGGACAGGGGAGGGGGGTAACTATGGCTACACCTTC. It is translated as CASSSAWTGEGGNYGYTF.

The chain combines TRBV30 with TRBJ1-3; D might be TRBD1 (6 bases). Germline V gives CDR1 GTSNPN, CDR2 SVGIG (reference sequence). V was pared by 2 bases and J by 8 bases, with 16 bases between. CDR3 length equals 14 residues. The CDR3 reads CAWSPQTGYHTIYF. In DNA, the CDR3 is TGTGCCTGGAGTCCCCAGACAGGATATCACACCATATATTTT.